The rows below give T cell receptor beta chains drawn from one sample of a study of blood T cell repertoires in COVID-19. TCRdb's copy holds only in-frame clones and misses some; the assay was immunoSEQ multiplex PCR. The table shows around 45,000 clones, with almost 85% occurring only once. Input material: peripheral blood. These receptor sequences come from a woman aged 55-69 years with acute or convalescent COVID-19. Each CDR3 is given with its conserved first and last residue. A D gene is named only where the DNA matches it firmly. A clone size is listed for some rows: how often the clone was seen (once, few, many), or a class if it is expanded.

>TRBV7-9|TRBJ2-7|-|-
TGTGCCAGCAGCTTAGCCACCTTGAGCGCTGACGAGCAGTACTTC
CASSLATLSADEQYF
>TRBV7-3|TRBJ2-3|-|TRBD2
TGTGCCAGCAGCTTGGGACTACAGGCAGATACGCAGTATTTT
CASSLGLQADTQYF
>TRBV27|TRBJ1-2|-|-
TGTGCCAGCAGCGAGTTTGCGTCCTATGGCTACACCTTC
CASSEFASYGYTF
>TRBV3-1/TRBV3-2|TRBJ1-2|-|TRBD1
TGTGCCAGCAGCCAGGCGACAGGGAAGGGTAGGGGCTACACCTTC
CASSQATGKGRGYTF
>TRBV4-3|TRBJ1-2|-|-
TGCGCCAGCAGCCAAAGATCCCCAGGGAACTATGGCTACACCTTC
CASSQRSPGNYGYTF
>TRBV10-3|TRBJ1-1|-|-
TGTGCCATCAGTGAGCCGTACAGGGAAACTGAAGCTTTCTTT
CAISEPYRETEAFF
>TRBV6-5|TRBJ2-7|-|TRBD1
TGTGCCAGCAGTTACTCGGACAGGGTCCCTTTCTACGAGCAGTACTTC
CASSYSDRVPFYEQYF
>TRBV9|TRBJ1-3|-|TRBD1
TGTGCCAGCAGCGCCGACCGGGACAGGGTCCATTCTGGGGGAAACACCATATATTTT
CASSADRDRVHSGGNTIYF
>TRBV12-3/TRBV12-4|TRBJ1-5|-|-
TGTGCCAGCAGTTTCGACGGGCAGCCCCAGCATTTT
CASSFDGQPQHF
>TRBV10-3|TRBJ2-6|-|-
TGTGCCATCAGTGACCGCCGAGGGGGTAACTCTGGGGCCAACGTCCTGACTTTC
CAISDRRGGNSGANVLTF
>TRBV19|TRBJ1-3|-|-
TGTGCCAGTACGAGAAACTCTGGAAACACCATATATTTT
CASTRNSGNTIYF
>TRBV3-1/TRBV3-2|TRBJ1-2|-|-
TGTGCCAGCAGCCAGGGGCAGGCCTACGACTTC
CASSQGQAYDF
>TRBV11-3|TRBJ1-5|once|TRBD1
TGTGCCAGCAGAAGGACAGGGGTGAATCAGCCCCAGCATTTT
CASRRTGVNQPQHF
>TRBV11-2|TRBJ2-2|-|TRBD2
TGTGCCAGCAGCCCTCGACTAGCGGTCACCGGGGAGCTGTTTTTT
CASSPRLAVTGELFF
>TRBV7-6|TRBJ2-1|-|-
TGTGCCAGCAGCGGACGCACCGGGGTCATTTATGGTGAGCAGTTCTTC
CASSGRTGVIYGEQFF
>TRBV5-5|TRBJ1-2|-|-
TGTGCCAGCAGCTTGGCCGTGGCAGGGTTGGACTATGGCTACACCTTC
CASSLAVAGLDYGYTF
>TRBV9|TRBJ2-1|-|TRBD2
TGTGCCAGCAGCGAAACTAGCGGGGGGGCGGATGAGCAGTTCTTC
CASSETSGGADEQFF
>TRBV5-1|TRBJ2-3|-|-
TGCGCCAGCAACGGCGGGGGCACAGATACGCAGTATTTT
CASNGGGTDTQYF
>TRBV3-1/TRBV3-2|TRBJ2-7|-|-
TGTGCCAGCAGCCAAGATCCGGGGAGGAACGAGCAGTACTTC
CASSQDPGRNEQYF
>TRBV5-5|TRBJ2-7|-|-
TGTGCCAGCAGCTTGTCAGGGTGGGACGAGCAGTACTTC
CASSLSGWDEQYF
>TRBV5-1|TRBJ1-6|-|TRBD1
TGCGCCAGCAGCTCAGGGACAGGGGGTAATTCACCCCTCCACTTT
CASSSGTGGNSPLHF
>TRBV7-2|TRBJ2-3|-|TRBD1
TGTGCCAGCAGCAAAGACAGGGCCCCAGATACGCAGTATTTT
CASSKDRAPDTQYF
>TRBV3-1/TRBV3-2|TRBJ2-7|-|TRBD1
TGTGCCAGCAGCCAAGACTGGACAGGTAGCTCCTACGAGCAGTACTTC
CASSQDWTGSSYEQYF
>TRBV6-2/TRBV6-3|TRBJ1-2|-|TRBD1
TGTGCCAGCAGTGGACAGGCGAAGATCTATGGCTACACCTTC
CASSGQAKIYGYTF
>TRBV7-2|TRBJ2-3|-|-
TGTGCCAGCAGGAACGCCCTAGCTGCATCAGATACGCAGTATTTT
CASRNALAASDTQYF
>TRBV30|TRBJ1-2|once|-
TGTGCCTGGAGGGGTCAGGCTTCATTCTATGGCTACACCTTC
CAWRGQASFYGYTF
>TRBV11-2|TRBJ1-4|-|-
TGTGCCAGCAGCTTAACAGGGTCATCCCTTGGCCACGAGGAAAAACTGTTTTTT
CASSLTGSSLGHEEKLFF
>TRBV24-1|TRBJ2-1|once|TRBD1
TGTGCCACCAGTGATTCCCCAGGGGGCAATGAGCAGTTCTTC
CATSDSPGGNEQFF
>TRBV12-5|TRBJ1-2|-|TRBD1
TGTGCTAGTGGTGTGACAGGGGGGATGGACTATGGCTACACCTTC
CASGVTGGMDYGYTF
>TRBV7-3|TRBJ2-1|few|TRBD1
TGTGCCAGCAGCGACAGGGGAAATGAGCAGTTCTTC
CASSDRGNEQFF
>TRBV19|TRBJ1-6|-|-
TGTGCCAGTAGTATGACAGTTAATTCACCCCTCCACTTT
CASSMTVNSPLHF
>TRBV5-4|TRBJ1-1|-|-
TGTGCCAGCAGCTTGGCAGGGGCTGCTGAAGCTTTCTTT
CASSLAGAAEAFF
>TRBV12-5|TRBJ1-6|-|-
TGTGCTAGTGGTTTGGGTCCTTCGGGGTCACCCCTCCACTTT
CASGLGPSGSPLHF
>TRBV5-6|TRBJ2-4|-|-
TGTGCCAGCAGCCCCAGAGGCGTCGGAACCAAAAACATTCAGTACTTC
CASSPRGVGTKNIQYF
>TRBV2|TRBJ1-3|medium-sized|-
TGTGCCAGCAGCCAGGGGCTGACTGGAAACACCATATATTTT
CASSQGLTGNTIYF
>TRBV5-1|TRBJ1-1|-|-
TGCGCCAGCAGCTTGGGGCAGGGGAAGAACACTGAAGCTTTCTTT
CASSLGQGKNTEAFF
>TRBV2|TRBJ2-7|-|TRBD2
TGTGCCAGCAGTGAATTGGTGGCGGGGGGGAGCGAGCAGTACTTC
CASSELVAGGSEQYF
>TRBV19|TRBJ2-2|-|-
TGTGCCAGTAGTCTATACAGGAGCGGGGAGCTGTTTTTT
CASSLYRSGELFF
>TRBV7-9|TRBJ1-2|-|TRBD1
TGTGCCAGCAGCCCGACAGGGAACTATGGCTACACCTTC
CASSPTGNYGYTF
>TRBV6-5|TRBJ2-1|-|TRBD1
TGTGCCAGCACCATCGGGACAGGGTTCGGTGAGCAGTTCTTC
CASTIGTGFGEQFF
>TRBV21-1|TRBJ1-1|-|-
TGTGCCAGCAGCCTACAGGTGTCGAACACTGAAGCTTTCTTT
CASSLQVSNTEAFF
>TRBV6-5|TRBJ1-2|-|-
TGTGCCAGCAGCTTACTCTACGGCAGGGTGGGAGGCTACACCTTC
CASSLLYGRVGGYTF